The 3 T cell receptor beta chains in this list originate from one sample, sequenced in a study of CD8+ T cells in alopecia areata. Treatment reported: oral pan-JAK inhibitor, 5-10 mg twice daily. Extracted RNA was reverse transcribed, and the resulting cDNA served as sequencing template. Clones were read by immunoSEQ multiplex PCR, and TCRdb kept only the in-frame ones, dropping some. This table has approximately 150,000 clones, roughly 58% appearing once. Sequencing used CD4+ T cells sorted from blood, obtained at approximately week 61, from a patient treated with tofacitinib. These receptors originate from a human donor with alopecia areata.

The rearrangement links TRBV11-2 to TRBJ1-2; D is undetermined. Trimming removed 1 base from V and 1 base from J, with 19 bases in between. From germline, CDR1 is SGHAT and CDR2 FQNNGV. This CDR3 region has 18 residues. CDR3 sequence (DNA): TGTGCCAGCAGCTTAGCACGCATATGGTTAGAAGTTAACTATGGCTACACCTTC. This gives the protein CASSLARIWLEVNYGYTF.

This sequence joins TRBV6-1 and TRBJ1-5; no definite D call. The germline V gene encodes CDR1 MNHNS and CDR2 SASEGT. The V and J ends lost 3 bases and 0 bases respectively, with 3 bases between them. This CDR3 comprises 13 residues. Here the CDR3 DNA reads TGTGCCAGCAGTGATTATAGCAATCAGCCCCAGCATTTT. Protein product: CASSDYSNQPQHF.

This clone was picked up a small number of times. The chain couples TRBV30 to TRBJ1-5; a weak D match, TRBD1 (5 bases). V was trimmed by 0 bases and J by 6 bases, leaving 9 bases between them. Germline CDR1 reads GTSNPN; CDR2 reads SVGIG (reference sequence). There are 13 residues in the CDR3. The CDR3 DNA reads TGTGCCTGGAGTGTAGGGGAAGGTCAGCCCCAGCATTTT. Its translation: CAWSVGEGQPQHF.